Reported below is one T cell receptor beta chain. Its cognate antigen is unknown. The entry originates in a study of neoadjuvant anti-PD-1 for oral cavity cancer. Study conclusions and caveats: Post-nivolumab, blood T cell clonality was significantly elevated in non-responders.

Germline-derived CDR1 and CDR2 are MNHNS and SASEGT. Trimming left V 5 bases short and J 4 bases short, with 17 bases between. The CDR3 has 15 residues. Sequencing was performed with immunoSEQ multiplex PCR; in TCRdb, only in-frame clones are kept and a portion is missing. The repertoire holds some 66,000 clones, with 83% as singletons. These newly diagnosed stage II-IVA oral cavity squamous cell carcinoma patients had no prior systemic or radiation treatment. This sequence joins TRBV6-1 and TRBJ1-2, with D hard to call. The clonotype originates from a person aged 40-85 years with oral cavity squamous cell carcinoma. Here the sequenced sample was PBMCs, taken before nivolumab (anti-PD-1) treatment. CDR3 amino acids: CASSSKLGGSYGYTF. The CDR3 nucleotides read TGTGCCAGCAGTTCGAAGTTGGGAGGTAGCTATGGCTACACCTTC.